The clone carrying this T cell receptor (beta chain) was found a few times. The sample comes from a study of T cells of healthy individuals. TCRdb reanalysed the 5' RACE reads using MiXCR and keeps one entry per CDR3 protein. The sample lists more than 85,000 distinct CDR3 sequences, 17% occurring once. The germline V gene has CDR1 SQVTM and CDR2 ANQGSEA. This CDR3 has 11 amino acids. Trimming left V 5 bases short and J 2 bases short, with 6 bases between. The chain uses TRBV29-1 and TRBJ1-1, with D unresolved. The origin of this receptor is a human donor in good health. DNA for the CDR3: TGCAGCGTTAATGTAAACACTGAAGCTTTCTTT. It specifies CSVNVNTEAFF.